The T cell receptor beta chain under discussion was sequenced for a study of vaccination and CD4 T cells after COVID-19. Across the whole study: Four females and six males made up the convalescents, two of whom were Hispanic. Overall study results and limits: Convalescent patients had a median about 86% of post-vaccine SARS-CoV-2-reactive clones that were detected only after vaccination, not before it.

Germline V CDR1 and CDR2: MNHNS, SASEGT. The V and J ends lost 9 bases and 5 bases respectively, with 21 bases between them. The length of the CDR3 is 15 residues. Treatment in this sample: 10-day PBMC culture with coronavirus spike peptide pools or control peptides (ViraFEST assay). Antigen-specific T cells were expanded with peptide pools by ViraFEST, and TCRs were then sequenced. This clonotype was counted a single time. What it recognizes is unknown. Cultured CD4+ T cell DNA underwent sequencing with the Oncomine TCR Beta short-read assay. TCRdb itself ran the PCR reads through MiXCR, one entry per CDR3 protein. The sample gives 10,000 to 15,000 distinct CDR3 sequences, approximately 50% of which show up once; approximately 28% is in the top ten.

V and J are TRBV6-1 and TRBJ2-3; D may match TRBD1 or TRBD2 (6 bases each). Sequenced input: CD4+ T cells from blood, cultured in vitro. This TCR derives from a human donor who had recovered from COVID-19. DNA for the CDR3: TGTGCCAGTATGCCAAGGGGGGCGAAGGGAGATACGCAGTATTTT. Translation: CASMPRGAKGDTQYF.